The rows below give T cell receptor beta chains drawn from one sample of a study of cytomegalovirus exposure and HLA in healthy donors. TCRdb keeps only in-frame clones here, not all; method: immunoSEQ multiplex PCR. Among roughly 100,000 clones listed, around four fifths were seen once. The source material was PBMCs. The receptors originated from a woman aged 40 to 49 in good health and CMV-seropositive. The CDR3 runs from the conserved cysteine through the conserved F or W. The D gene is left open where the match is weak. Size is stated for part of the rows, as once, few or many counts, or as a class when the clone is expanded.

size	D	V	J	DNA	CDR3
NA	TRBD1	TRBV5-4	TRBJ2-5	TGTGCCAGCAGCCTAAACAGGGGTGGGGAGACCCAGTACTTC	CASSLNRGGETQYF
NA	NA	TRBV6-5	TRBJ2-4	TGTGCCAGCAGACAAGGTGGGAGCAGACAAAACATTCAGTACTTC	CASRQGGSRQNIQYF
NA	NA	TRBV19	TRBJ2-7	TGTGCCAGTAGTATGAATACGGGGACCTACGAGCAGTACTTC	CASSMNTGTYEQYF
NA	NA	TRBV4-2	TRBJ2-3	TGTGCCAGCAGCCAAGATTATATGGGGGAGGGCACAGATACGCAGTATTTT	CASSQDYMGEGTDTQYF
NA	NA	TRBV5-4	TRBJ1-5	TGTGCCAGCAGCTTAGTGTGGGCGCGGGGAAGCAATCAGCCCCAGCATTTT	CASSLVWARGSNQPQHF
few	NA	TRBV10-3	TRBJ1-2	TGTGCCATCAGTGAAGAGAACTATGGCTACACCTTC	CAISEENYGYTF
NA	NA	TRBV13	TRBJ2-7	TGTGCCAGCAGGGCTGGGGCACTACGGCAGTACTTC	CASRAGALRQYF
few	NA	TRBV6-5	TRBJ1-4	TGTGCCAGCAGTTACCTCGCAGGGTTAGGGGATGAAAAACTGTTTTTT	CASSYLAGLGDEKLFF
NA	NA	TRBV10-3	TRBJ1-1	TGTGCCATCAGTGAGGGGCAGGGTGGTTTGGGGACTGAAGCTTTCTTT	CAISEGQGGLGTEAFF
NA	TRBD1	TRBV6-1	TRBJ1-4	TGTGCCAGCAGCCGGACAGGGCTTAATGAAAAACTGTTTTTT	CASSRTGLNEKLFF
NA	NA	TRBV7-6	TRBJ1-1	TGTGCCAGCAGCCCCCTAATCACAGGGACGAACACTGAAGCTTTCTTT	CASSPLITGTNTEAFF
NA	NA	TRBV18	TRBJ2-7	TGTGCCAGCTCACCTTTCGACAGAAACAAAAGGGAGCAGTACTTC	CASSPFDRNKREQYF